This TCR beta chain came from a study of regulatory T cells in long-lasting Graves disease. Building the TCR beta libraries relied on iRepertoire HTBI primers, and CDR3 regions underwent Arm-PCR. TCRdb re-analysed the multiplex PCR reads in MiXCR, keeping a single row per CDR3 protein. The repertoire holds under 450,000 distinct CDR3 sequences, with roughly 23% as singletons. Stated time point: persistent/refractory GD, antithyroid drugs over 5 years with positive TRAb. Following extraction of RNA from PBMCs, that RNA was used to make the TCR library. The guidelines of the American Thyroid Association were the basis for diagnosing Graves' disease. In regard to this clonotype: Its target is unknown.

Study-level results: Patients whose Graves' disease persisted exhibited lower TCR diversity than those newly diagnosed.

Sequenced here: peripheral blood mononuclear cells (PBMCs), sampled when the disease was refractory, from a patient treated with antithyroid drugs. The TCR was taken from a middle-aged woman with Graves disease.

The CDR3 DNA reads TGTGCCAGCAGCCTGGGGACAGGGGAGAACACCGGGGAGCTGTTTTTT. Protein product: CASSLGTGENTGELFF. The genes are TRBV12-3 or TRBV12-4 and TRBJ2-2; 10 positions agree with TRBD1. CDR3 length equals 16 residues. With 6 bases clipped from V and 1 base from J, the junction kept 5 bases outside the gene matches.